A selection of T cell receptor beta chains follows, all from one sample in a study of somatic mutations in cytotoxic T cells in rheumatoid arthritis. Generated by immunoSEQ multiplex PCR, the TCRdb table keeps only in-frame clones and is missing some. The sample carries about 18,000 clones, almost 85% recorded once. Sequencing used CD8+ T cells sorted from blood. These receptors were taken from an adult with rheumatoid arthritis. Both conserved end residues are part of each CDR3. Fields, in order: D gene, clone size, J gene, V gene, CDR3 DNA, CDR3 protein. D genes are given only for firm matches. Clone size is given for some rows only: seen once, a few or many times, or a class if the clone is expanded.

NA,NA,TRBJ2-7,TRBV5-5,TGTGCCAGCAGCTTAGTCCCGGGCGGAACCTACGAGCAGTACTTC,CASSLVPGGTYEQYF
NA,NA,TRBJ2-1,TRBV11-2,TGTGCCAGCAGCTTATACCGATTCTCCTACAATGAGCAGTTCTTC,CASSLYRFSYNEQFF
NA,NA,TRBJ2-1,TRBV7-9,TGTGCCAGCAGCTTATTTCCGGGAGATCAAAACAATGAGCAGTTCTTC,CASSLFPGDQNNEQFF
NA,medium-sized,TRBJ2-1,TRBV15,TGTGCCACCATGCGGGATTCCTACAATGAGCAGTTCTTC,CATMRDSYNEQFF
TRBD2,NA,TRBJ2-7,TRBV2,TGTGCCAGCAGTGAGGGACTACGTTACGAGCAGTACTTC,CASSEGLRYEQYF
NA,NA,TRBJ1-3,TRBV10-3,TGTGCCATCAGTGAGTCGGACCGCTCTGGAAACACCATATATTTT,CAISESDRSGNTIYF
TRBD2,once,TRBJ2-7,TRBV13,TGTGCCAGCAGCTTCCGACTAGCGCTAGCCTACGAGCAGTACTTC,CASSFRLALAYEQYF
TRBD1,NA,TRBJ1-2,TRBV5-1,TGCGCCAGCAGCTCGACCGGGACAGACAACTATGGCTACACCTTC,CASSSTGTDNYGYTF
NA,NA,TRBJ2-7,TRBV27,TGTGCCAGCAGTCGCCCTTCAGACATCGGGGGCGAGCAGTACTTC,CASSRPSDIGGEQYF
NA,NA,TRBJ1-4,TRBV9,TGTGCCAGCAGCTTTTCGACGGGGTATAGGGAATACGAGAAAACAGCAACTAATGAAAAACTGTTTTTT,CASSFSTGYREYEKTATNEKLFF
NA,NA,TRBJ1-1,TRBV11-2,TGTGCCAGCAGCCTGTGGGGGGGGACCCGTCGTTTGAACACTGAAGCTTTCTTT,CASSLWGGTRRLNTEAFF
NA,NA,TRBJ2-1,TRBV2,TGTGCCAGCAGTGGGGGGTTGTACAATGAGCAGTTCTTC,CASSGGLYNEQFF
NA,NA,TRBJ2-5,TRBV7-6,TGTGCCAGCAGCCCCATAGAGACCCAGTACTTC,CASSPIETQYF
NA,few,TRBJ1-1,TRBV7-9,TGTGCCAGCAGCTCGACCACAGGGCCCACTGAAGCTTTCTTT,CASSSTTGPTEAFF
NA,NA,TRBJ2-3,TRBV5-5,TGTGCCAGCAGTCAAACACCAGGCGGGGCAGATACGCAGTATTTT,CASSQTPGGADTQYF
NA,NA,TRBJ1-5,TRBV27,TGTGCCAGCAGTTCGCACGGTCAGCCCCAGCATTTT,CASSSHGQPQHF
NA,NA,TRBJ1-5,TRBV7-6,TGTGCCAGCAGCTTAGGCCCAGGGGACGGGCAGCCCCAGCATTTT,CASSLGPGDGQPQHF
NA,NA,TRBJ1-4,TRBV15,TGTGCCACCAGCAGAGATAGGAGGGGGGCTAATGAAAAACTGTTTTTT,CATSRDRRGANEKLFF
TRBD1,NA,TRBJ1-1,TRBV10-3,TGTGCCATCAGTGGGGACAGGGGAGGAGCTGAAGCTTTCTTT,CAISGDRGGAEAFF
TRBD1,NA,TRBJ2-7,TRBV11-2,TGTGCCAGCAGCTTGGGGACAGGGTACGAGCAGTACTTC,CASSLGTGYEQYF
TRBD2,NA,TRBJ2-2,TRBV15,TGTGCCACCAGCAGAGATGAGCGGGGGGGCCTCCCCGGGGAGCTGTTTTTT,CATSRDERGGLPGELFF
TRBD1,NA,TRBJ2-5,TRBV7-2,TGTGCCAGCAGCCGCTTAGGGGGCGCGTTATCCCAAGAGACCCAGTACTTC,CASSRLGGALSQETQYF
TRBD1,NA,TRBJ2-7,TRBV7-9,TGTGCCAGCAGCTTGGTGGGACAGGTCTACGAGCAGTACTTC,CASSLVGQVYEQYF
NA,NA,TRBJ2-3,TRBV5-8,TGTGCCAGCAGCTTTTTACCACGAGGAACAGATACGCAGTATTTT,CASSFLPRGTDTQYF
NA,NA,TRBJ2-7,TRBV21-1,TGTGCCAGCCCCTGGTTTGCCGACAGCTCCTACGAGCAGTACTTC,CASPWFADSSYEQYF
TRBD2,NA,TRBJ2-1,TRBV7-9,TGTGCCAGCAGCGTCCCGGGGGGGCCAGATGAGCAGTTCTTC,CASSVPGGPDEQFF
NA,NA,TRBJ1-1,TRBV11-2,TGTGCCAGCAGGGGGGACGGCCGGAACACTGAAGCTTTCTTT,CASRGDGRNTEAFF
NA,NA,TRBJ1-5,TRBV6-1,TGTGCCAGCAGTGAAGACTGGACAACGATAAATCAGCCCCAGCATTTT,CASSEDWTTINQPQHF
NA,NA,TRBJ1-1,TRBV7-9,TGTGCCAGCAGCTCAATTCTCTTGGCGGCCACTGAAGCTTTCTTT,CASSSILLAATEAFF
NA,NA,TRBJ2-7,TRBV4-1,TGCGCCAGCAGCGGGGTTGCCTACGAGCAGTACTTC,CASSGVAYEQYF
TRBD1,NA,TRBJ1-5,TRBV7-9,TGTGCCAGCAGCCCCGGGACAGGTCGCAATCAGCCCCAGCATTTT,CASSPGTGRNQPQHF
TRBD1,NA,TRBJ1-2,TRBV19,TGTGCCAGTAGTATAATCGGACAGGGTGACTATGGCTACACCTTC,CASSIIGQGDYGYTF
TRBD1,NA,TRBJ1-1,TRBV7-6,TGTGCCAGCAGCTCCTATAAAACGGGACAGAGGGGTAACACTGAAGCTTTCTTT,CASSSYKTGQRGNTEAFF
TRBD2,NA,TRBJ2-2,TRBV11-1,TGTGCCAGCAGCCGCCCGGGACTAGCGGGAACCACCGGGGAGCTGTTTTTT,CASSRPGLAGTTGELFF
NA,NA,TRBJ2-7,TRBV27,TGTGCCAGCAGTTTTTCTAGTTCGTACGAGCAGTACTTC,CASSFSSSYEQYF
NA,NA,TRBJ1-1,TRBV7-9,TGTGCCAGCAGCTTATTGGATACTGAAGCTTTCTTT,CASSLLDTEAFF
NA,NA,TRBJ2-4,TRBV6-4,TGTGCCATCAGGCGACTAGCCAAAAACATTCAGTACTTC,CAIRRLAKNIQYF
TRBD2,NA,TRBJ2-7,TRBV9,TGTGCCAGCAGCCCTCCACTAGCGGGAGCCGAGCAGTACTTC,CASSPPLAGAEQYF
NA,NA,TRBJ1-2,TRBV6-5,TGTGCCAGCAGTCATAGGACAGCCTACTATGGCTACACCTTC,CASSHRTAYYGYTF
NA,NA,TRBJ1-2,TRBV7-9,TGTGCCAGCAGCCCACCCTCAGGGGTTAACTATGGCTACACCTTC,CASSPPSGVNYGYTF
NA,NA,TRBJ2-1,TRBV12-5,TGTGCTAGTGGTCGGGGGAGCTCCTACAATGAGCAGTTCTTC,CASGRGSSYNEQFF
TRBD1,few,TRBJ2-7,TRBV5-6,TGTGCCAGCAGCACGGACAGGGCGACCTACGAGCAGTACTTC,CASSTDRATYEQYF
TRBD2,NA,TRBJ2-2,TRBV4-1,TGCGCCAGCAGCCAAGACTCTATAGCGGGGGAACAATATAACACCGGGGAGCTGTTTTTT,CASSQDSIAGEQYNTGELFF
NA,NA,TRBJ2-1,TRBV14,TGTGCCAGCAGCCAGACTCCTAACCCCTCCTACAATGAGCAGTTCTTC,CASSQTPNPSYNEQFF
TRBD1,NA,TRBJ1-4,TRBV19,TGTGCCAGTAGCGGGGACAGGGGGACTACAAATGAAAAACTGTTTTTT,CASSGDRGTTNEKLFF
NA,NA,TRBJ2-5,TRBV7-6,TGTGCCAGCAGCCCACTTATTGAGGAGACCCAGTACTTC,CASSPLIEETQYF
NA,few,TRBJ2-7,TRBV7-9,TGTGCCAGCAGCTTAGTTGGCCAATACGAGCAGTACTTC,CASSLVGQYEQYF
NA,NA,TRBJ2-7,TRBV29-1,TGCAGCGTTGGAGGGGGGGCCTCCTACGAGCAGTACTTC,CSVGGGASYEQYF
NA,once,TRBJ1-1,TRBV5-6,TGTGCCAGCAGCTTGGGGGGTTCTATGGGGGCTTTCTTT,CASSLGGSMGAFF